The clone carrying this TCR beta chain occurred many times. Its antigen is still unknown. The length of the CDR3 is 15 residues. V gave up 0 bases and J gave up 6 bases, with 12 bases separating them. Germline-derived CDR1 and CDR2 are SGHVS and FQNEAQ. This entry belongs to a study of breast tumors, draining lymph nodes, adjacent tissues. Findings and limits, study-wide: The lymph node origin of tumor T cells was framed as consistent with a hypothesis, not demonstrated. Tumor and nontumor repertoires were significantly more similar in luminal-like than in basal-like breast cancer.

The lymph nodes were axillary draining lymph nodes from breast cancer patients. MiXCR, run by TCRdb on the multiplex PCR reads, gives a single entry per CDR3 protein. This table has fewer than 200,000 distinct CDR3 sequences, about 33% appearing once. This TCR derives from a female donor with breast cancer. Some clones in this sample may be carry-over from other donors' samples. The specimen sequenced was axillary lymph node tissue. The gene calls are TRBV7-8 and TRBJ1-5, with a weak D call TRBD1 (5 bases). The CDR3: CASSLAGGMAQPQHF. CDR3 nucleotides: TGTGCCAGCAGCTTAGCCGGGGGGATGGCTCAGCCCCAGCATTTT.